A selection of T cell receptor beta chains follows, all from one sample in a study of shared clonotypes between healthy human individuals. Assay used: immunoSEQ multiplex PCR; TCRdb lists only in-frame clones, some missing. The sample shows 2 million to 2.5 million clones, over 85% of them seen only once. Sample: naive CD4+ T cells from PBMCs. The origin of the receptors is a man in his late teens or twenties in good health. Some clones in this sample may be carry-over from other donors' samples. The CDR3 runs from the conserved cysteine through the conserved F or W. The D gene is left open where the match is weak. The size field is filled for only some rows; it gives once, few, many or a size class.

>once|TRBJ2-7|TRBD1|14|TRBV11-3
TGTGCCAGCAGCTTAGGACAGGGTTTGTACGAGCAGTACTTC
CASSLGQGLYEQYF
>.|TRBJ2-6|TRBD1|17|TRBV15
TGTGCCACCAGCAGTGGCTACAGGGGTCCTGGGGCCAACGTCCTGACTTTC
CATSSGYRGPGANVLTF
>.|TRBJ2-1|TRBD2|17|TRBV18
TGTGCCAGCTCAAGTCGACTAGCGGGTAGCTCCTACAATGAGCAGTTCTTC
CASSSRLAGSSYNEQFF
>once|TRBJ2-7|.|12|TRBV28
TGTGCCAGCAGAACCAGATTCTACGAGCAGTACTTC
CASRTRFYEQYF
>.|TRBJ2-2|TRBD1|15|TRBV7-9
TGTGCCAGCAGATCCGGGACAGGGAACACCGGGGAGCTGTTTTTT
CASRSGTGNTGELFF
>.|TRBJ2-1|.|14|TRBV6-1
TGTGCCAGCAGTGAAGGGCTAGCGAGGAATGAGCAGTTCTTC
CASSEGLARNEQFF
>.|TRBJ2-2|TRBD2|14|TRBV6-1
TGTGCCAGCACTGCACTAGCGTTCACCGGGGAGCTGTTTTTT
CASTALAFTGELFF
>.|TRBJ2-1|.|16|TRBV11-2
TGTGCCAGCAGCTTAGGCTACTCCGCCTACTACAATGAGCAGTTCTTC
CASSLGYSAYYNEQFF
>.|TRBJ2-2|.|16|TRBV6-5
TGTGCCAGCAGTTACTCCCTGGGGGCGAACACCGGGGAGCTGTTTTTT
CASSYSLGANTGELFF
>.|TRBJ1-4|TRBD1|13|TRBV27
TGTGCCAGCAGTTCCCCAGGGGGCTCTGAACTGTTTTTT
CASSSPGGSELFF
>.|TRBJ2-1|.|12|TRBV28
TGTGCCAGCAGGACAGGACATGATGAGCAGTTCTTC
CASRTGHDEQFF
>.|TRBJ2-7|.|13|TRBV19
TGTGCCACCTCGGGACAACTTTCCTACGAGCAGTACTTC
CATSGQLSYEQYF
>once|TRBJ2-7|.|14|TRBV5-1
TGCGCCAGCAGCTTGGATGTCAGCTCCTACGAGCAGTACTTC
CASSLDVSSYEQYF
>.|TRBJ2-1|TRBD1|14|TRBV11-3
TGTGCCAGCAGCGCAACAGGGGCCTACAATGAGCAGTTCTTC
CASSATGAYNEQFF
>.|TRBJ2-7|.|14|TRBV6-1
TGTGCCAGCAGTGAAGAGGTTGGAGGATCCGAGCAGTACTTC
CASSEEVGGSEQYF